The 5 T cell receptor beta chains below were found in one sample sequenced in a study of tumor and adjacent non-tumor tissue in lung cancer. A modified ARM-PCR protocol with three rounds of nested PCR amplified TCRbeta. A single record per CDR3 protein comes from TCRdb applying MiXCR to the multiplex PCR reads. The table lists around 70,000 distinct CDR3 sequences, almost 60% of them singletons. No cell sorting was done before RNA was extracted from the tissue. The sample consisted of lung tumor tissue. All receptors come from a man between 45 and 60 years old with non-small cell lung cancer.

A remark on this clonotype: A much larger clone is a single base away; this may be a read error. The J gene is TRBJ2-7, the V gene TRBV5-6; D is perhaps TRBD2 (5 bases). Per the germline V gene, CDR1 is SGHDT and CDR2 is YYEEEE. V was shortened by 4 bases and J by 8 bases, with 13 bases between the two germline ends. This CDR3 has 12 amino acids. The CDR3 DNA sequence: TGTGCCAGCAGCGCACTAGGGTACAAGCAGTACTTC. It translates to CASSALGYKQYF.

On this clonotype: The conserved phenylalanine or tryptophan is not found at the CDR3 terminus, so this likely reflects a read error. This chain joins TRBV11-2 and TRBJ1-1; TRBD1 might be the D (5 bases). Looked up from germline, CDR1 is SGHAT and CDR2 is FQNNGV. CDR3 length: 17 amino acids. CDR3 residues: CAGSLGPDGRGNTEAFS. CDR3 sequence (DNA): TGTGCCGGCAGCTTAGGTCCGGACGGGAGGGGGAACACTGAAGCTTTCTCT.

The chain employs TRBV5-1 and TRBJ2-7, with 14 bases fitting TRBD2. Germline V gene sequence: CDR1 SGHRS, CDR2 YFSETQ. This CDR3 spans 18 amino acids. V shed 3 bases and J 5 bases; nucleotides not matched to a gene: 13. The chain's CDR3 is CASSSLGLAGVASDEQYF. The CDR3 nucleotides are TGCGCCAGCAGCTCACTGGGACTAGCGGGAGTAGCGTCCGACGAGCAGTACTTC.

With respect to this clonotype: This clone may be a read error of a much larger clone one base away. CDR3 bases: TGTGCCAGCAACGCGTTCCGGCCAGCGGGAGCGTTGGGGGGCACAGATACGCAGTATTTT. Protein sequence: CASNAFRPAGALGGTDTQYF. The chain uses TRBV5-4 and TRBJ2-3; 8 nucleotides agree with TRBD2. CDR3 size: 20 residues. V lost 6 bases to trimming and J lost 1 base; unmatched junction nucleotides: 22. Germline CDR1 SGHNT, CDR2 YYREEE (reference sequence).

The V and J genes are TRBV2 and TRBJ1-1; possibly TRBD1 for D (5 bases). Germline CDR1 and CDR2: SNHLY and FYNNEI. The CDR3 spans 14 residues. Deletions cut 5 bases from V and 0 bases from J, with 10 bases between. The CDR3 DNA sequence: TGTGCCAGCAGTCGAACGGGGGTGAACACTGAAGCTTTCTTT. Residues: CASSRTGVNTEAFF.